Listed below are T cell receptor beta chains from one sample, sequenced in a study of T cell repertoires in urothelial bladder cancer. Assay used: immunoSEQ multiplex PCR; TCRdb lists only in-frame clones, some missing. This sample yields around 10,000 clones, of which 50% to 75% are seen a single time; about 30% belongs to the top ten. The specimen was tumor-infiltrating cells from bladder cancer. The receptors derive from a human donor with urothelial carcinoma. The CDR3 runs from the conserved cysteine through the conserved F or W. Fields, in order: D gene, V gene, J gene, clone size, CDR3 protein, CDR3 DNA. The D gene is left open where the match is weak. Clone size is shown for a subset of rows, as once, few, many or a class of expanded clone.

D gene: .; V gene: TRBV6-5; J gene: TRBJ1-1; clone size: few; CDR3 protein: CASRIRGSTEAFF; CDR3 DNA: TGTGCCAGCAGGATCAGGGGCTCCACTGAAGCTTTCTTT
D gene: TRBD1; V gene: TRBV28; J gene: TRBJ2-3; clone size: once; CDR3 protein: CASAPIPGQGADTQYF; CDR3 DNA: TGTGCCAGTGCACCAATCCCGGGACAGGGGGCAGATACGCAGTATTTT
D gene: .; V gene: TRBV7-8; J gene: TRBJ2-1; clone size: .; CDR3 protein: CASSSGVGDNEQFF; CDR3 DNA: TGTGCCAGCAGCTCAGGGGTCGGGGACAATGAGCAGTTCTTC
D gene: .; V gene: TRBV27; J gene: TRBJ2-1; clone size: .; CDR3 protein: CASSLSAYNEQFF; CDR3 DNA: TGTGCCAGCAGTTTATCGGCCTACAATGAGCAGTTCTTC
D gene: .; V gene: TRBV15; J gene: TRBJ2-1; clone size: few; CDR3 protein: CATSSSKTVYNEQFF; CDR3 DNA: TGTGCCACCAGCAGTAGTAAAACAGTCTACAATGAGCAGTTCTTC
D gene: .; V gene: TRBV5-1; J gene: TRBJ2-3; clone size: .; CDR3 protein: CASSLGDSTDTQYF; CDR3 DNA: TGCGCCAGCAGCCTGGGGGACAGCACAGATACGCAGTATTTT
D gene: .; V gene: TRBV6-6; J gene: TRBJ1-1; clone size: few; CDR3 protein: CASSTQGGVNTEAFF; CDR3 DNA: TGTGCCAGCAGTACCCAGGGAGGGGTGAACACTGAAGCTTTCTTT
D gene: .; V gene: TRBV7-2; J gene: TRBJ1-5; clone size: few; CDR3 protein: CASSYDRSNQPQHF; CDR3 DNA: TGTGCCAGCAGCTACGACAGGAGCAATCAGCCCCAGCATTTT
D gene: .; V gene: TRBV5-6; J gene: TRBJ1-2; clone size: .; CDR3 protein: CASSFSGAGYTF; CDR3 DNA: TGTGCCAGCAGCTTTTCAGGTGCTGGCTACACCTTC
D gene: .; V gene: TRBV5-4; J gene: TRBJ1-1; clone size: few; CDR3 protein: CASSLGSSTEAFF; CDR3 DNA: TGTGCCAGCAGCTTGGGATCTAGCACTGAAGCTTTCTTT
D gene: .; V gene: TRBV5-8; J gene: TRBJ1-1; clone size: .; CDR3 protein: CASSLGLMNTEAFF; CDR3 DNA: TGTGCCAGCAGCTTAGGACTGATGAACACTGAAGCTTTCTTT
D gene: .; V gene: TRBV5-6; J gene: TRBJ1-4; clone size: .; CDR3 protein: CASSWGTHYEKLFF; CDR3 DNA: TGTGCCAGCAGCTGGGGGACGCATTATGAAAAACTGTTTTTT
D gene: TRBD2; V gene: TRBV4-2; J gene: TRBJ2-5; clone size: .; CDR3 protein: CASSQDQLAGGHGETQYF; CDR3 DNA: TGTGCCAGCAGCCAAGATCAGCTCGCGGGGGGGCACGGGGAGACCCAGTACTTC
D gene: .; V gene: TRBV29-1; J gene: TRBJ1-2; clone size: .; CDR3 protein: CSVEPYRRQEAYTF; CDR3 DNA: TGCAGCGTTGAACCATACCGGAGGCAGGAGGCGTACACCTTC
D gene: .; V gene: TRBV28; J gene: TRBJ2-2; clone size: large; CDR3 protein: CASSFTRGDTGELFF; CDR3 DNA: TGTGCCAGCAGTTTTACCAGGGGGGACACCGGGGAGCTGTTTTTT
D gene: .; V gene: TRBV6-6; J gene: TRBJ2-2; clone size: .; CDR3 protein: CASSLPTGMNTGELFF; CDR3 DNA: TGTGCCAGCAGTTTGCCAACAGGGATGAACACCGGGGAGCTGTTTTTT
D gene: .; V gene: TRBV7-9; J gene: TRBJ1-1; clone size: .; CDR3 protein: CASSLGEGWNTEAFF; CDR3 DNA: TGTGCCAGCAGCTTAGGTGAGGGGTGGAACACTGAAGCTTTCTTT
D gene: .; V gene: TRBV7-2; J gene: TRBJ2-3; clone size: medium-sized; CDR3 protein: CASSFGLAPSTDTQYF; CDR3 DNA: TGTGCCAGCAGCTTCGGTCTAGCGCCTAGCACAGATACGCAGTATTTT
D gene: TRBD1; V gene: TRBV6-5; J gene: TRBJ2-3; clone size: .; CDR3 protein: CASSYRTGAVDTQYF; CDR3 DNA: TGTGCCAGCAGTTATAGGACAGGGGCTGTGGATACGCAGTATTTT
D gene: .; V gene: TRBV2; J gene: TRBJ2-3; clone size: .; CDR3 protein: CASSVRDTQYF; CDR3 DNA: TGTGCCAGCAGTGTTCGCGATACGCAGTATTTT
D gene: .; V gene: TRBV25-1; J gene: TRBJ1-6; clone size: .; CDR3 protein: CASSDEGYNSPLHF; CDR3 DNA: TGTGCCAGCAGTGACGAGGGTTATAATTCGCCCCTCCACTTT
D gene: .; V gene: TRBV5-6; J gene: TRBJ1-1; clone size: few; CDR3 protein: CASTGPGLLNTEAFF; CDR3 DNA: TGTGCCAGCACGGGCCCAGGGTTGTTGAACACTGAAGCTTTCTTT
D gene: .; V gene: TRBV28; J gene: TRBJ1-1; clone size: .; CDR3 protein: CASRGLAGTEAFF; CDR3 DNA: TGTGCCAGCAGAGGACTGGCTGGCACTGAAGCTTTCTTT
D gene: .; V gene: TRBV4-1; J gene: TRBJ1-1; clone size: .; CDR3 protein: CASSQLNRVDTEAFF; CDR3 DNA: TGCGCCAGCAGCCAACTAAATCGTGTGGACACTGAAGCTTTCTTT
D gene: .; V gene: TRBV15; J gene: TRBJ1-1; clone size: .; CDR3 protein: CATSRDFGAWGTEAFF; CDR3 DNA: TGTGCCACCAGCAGAGATTTCGGGGCTTGGGGCACTGAAGCTTTCTTT
D gene: TRBD1; V gene: TRBV6-5; J gene: TRBJ2-1; clone size: medium-sized; CDR3 protein: CASSRGTGTDNEQFF; CDR3 DNA: TGTGCCAGCAGTAGAGGGACAGGGACCGACAATGAGCAGTTCTTC
D gene: .; V gene: TRBV9; J gene: TRBJ2-7; clone size: .; CDR3 protein: CASSSTTDSYEQYF; CDR3 DNA: TGTGCCAGCAGCTCTACGACAGATTCCTACGAGCAGTACTTC
D gene: .; V gene: TRBV7-8; J gene: TRBJ2-7; clone size: medium-sized; CDR3 protein: CASRGTDHYEQYF; CDR3 DNA: TGTGCCAGCAGAGGTACAGATCACTACGAGCAGTACTTC
D gene: TRBD1; V gene: TRBV7-2; J gene: TRBJ2-2; clone size: .; CDR3 protein: CASSPRTGYPTGELFF; CDR3 DNA: TGTGCCAGCAGCCCCAGGACAGGATACCCCACCGGGGAGCTGTTTTTT
D gene: .; V gene: TRBV5-1; J gene: TRBJ1-2; clone size: many; CDR3 protein: CASSLVVGGRKVGYTF; CDR3 DNA: TGCGCCAGCAGCTTGGTGGTAGGGGGACGCAAGGTTGGCTACACCTTC
D gene: .; V gene: TRBV14; J gene: TRBJ1-1; clone size: .; CDR3 protein: CASSQDFRGRRGSAFF; CDR3 DNA: TGTGCCAGCAGCCAAGATTTTCGGGGAAGGAGAGGATCAGCTTTCTTT
D gene: TRBD1; V gene: TRBV6-5; J gene: TRBJ1-5; clone size: .; CDR3 protein: CASATGTGFGQPQHF; CDR3 DNA: TGTGCCAGCGCTACCGGGACAGGGTTCGGGCAGCCCCAGCATTTT
D gene: .; V gene: TRBV6-1; J gene: TRBJ2-7; clone size: .; CDR3 protein: CASSVEGYEQYF; CDR3 DNA: TGTGCCAGCAGTGTCGAAGGATACGAGCAGTACTTC
D gene: TRBD1; V gene: TRBV2; J gene: TRBJ1-2; clone size: few; CDR3 protein: CASRRQGNGYTF; CDR3 DNA: TGTGCCAGCAGGAGACAGGGGAACGGCTACACCTTC
D gene: .; V gene: TRBV2; J gene: TRBJ1-3; clone size: once; CDR3 protein: CASSFQGSGNTIYF; CDR3 DNA: TGTGCCAGCAGTTTTCAGGGCTCTGGAAACACCATATATTTT
D gene: TRBD1; V gene: TRBV18; J gene: TRBJ1-4; clone size: many; CDR3 protein: CASSPLTGGAEKLFF; CDR3 DNA: TGTGCCAGCTCACCACTGACAGGGGGCGCGGAAAAACTGTTTTTT
D gene: TRBD1; V gene: TRBV5-1; J gene: TRBJ1-4; clone size: .; CDR3 protein: CASTGQAGEKLFF; CDR3 DNA: TGCGCCAGCACCGGACAGGCGGGTGAAAAACTGTTTTTT
D gene: TRBD2; V gene: TRBV7-6; J gene: TRBJ2-3; clone size: .; CDR3 protein: CASSLTGLAGLSTDTQYF; CDR3 DNA: TGTGCCAGCAGCTTAACGGGACTAGCGGGCCTTAGCACAGATACGCAGTATTTT
D gene: TRBD2; V gene: TRBV28; J gene: TRBJ2-3; clone size: .; CDR3 protein: CASSSPATSGGVSSTDTQYF; CDR3 DNA: TGTGCCAGCAGTTCCCCCGCGACTAGCGGGGGGGTATCTAGCACAGATACGCAGTATTTT
D gene: TRBD2; V gene: TRBV4-3; J gene: TRBJ2-2; clone size: once; CDR3 protein: CASSQDGTSGGADTGELFF; CDR3 DNA: TGCGCCAGCAGCCAAGATGGTACTAGCGGGGGGGCCGACACCGGGGAGCTGTTTTTT
D gene: TRBD2; V gene: TRBV15; J gene: TRBJ2-3; clone size: .; CDR3 protein: CATSRDFGGGANTQYF; CDR3 DNA: TGTGCCACCAGCAGAGATTTTGGCGGGGGGGCCAATACGCAGTATTTT
D gene: .; V gene: TRBV6-1; J gene: TRBJ1-6; clone size: .; CDR3 protein: CASSEARQVYNSPLHF; CDR3 DNA: TGTGCCAGCAGTGAAGCTCGTCAGGTCTATAATTCACCCCTCCACTTT
D gene: TRBD1; V gene: TRBV6-1; J gene: TRBJ2-2; clone size: .; CDR3 protein: CASRSGQTNTGELFF; CDR3 DNA: TGTGCCAGCCGGTCGGGACAGACAAACACCGGGGAGCTGTTTTTT
D gene: .; V gene: TRBV4-3; J gene: TRBJ1-1; clone size: .; CDR3 protein: CASSQDLAGTNTEAFF; CDR3 DNA: TGCGCCAGCAGCCAAGATCTTGCAGGCACGAACACTGAAGCTTTCTTT
D gene: TRBD1; V gene: TRBV30; J gene: TRBJ1-4; clone size: few; CDR3 protein: CAYRDRGQEKLFF; CDR3 DNA: TGTGCCTATCGGGACAGGGGCCAAGAAAAACTGTTTTTT
D gene: TRBD1; V gene: TRBV7-2; J gene: TRBJ1-1; clone size: .; CDR3 protein: CASSPPGQGGLNTEAFF; CDR3 DNA: TGTGCCAGCAGCCCCCCCGGACAGGGAGGCCTGAACACTGAAGCTTTCTTT
D gene: .; V gene: TRBV27; J gene: TRBJ2-5; clone size: .; CDR3 protein: CASSEIMRVEETQYF; CDR3 DNA: TGTGCCAGCAGTGAGATTATGAGGGTCGAAGAGACCCAGTACTTC
D gene: TRBD2; V gene: TRBV19; J gene: TRBJ2-1; clone size: few; CDR3 protein: CASSRGGTSYNEQFF; CDR3 DNA: TGTGCCAGTAGTAGGGGGGGGACCTCCTACAATGAGCAGTTCTTC
D gene: TRBD1; V gene: TRBV7-8; J gene: TRBJ1-6; clone size: few; CDR3 protein: CASSLAGGDNSPLHF; CDR3 DNA: TGTGCCAGCAGCTTGGCAGGGGGCGATAATTCACCCCTCCACTTT